One and the same sample provided the 9 T cell receptor beta chains below, sequenced in a study of blood T cells in healthy people across ages. Next came a second PCR, run for about 7 to 12 cycles, which used a sample-barcoded 5' primer along with a J-beta primer mix. TCRdb fed the 5' RACE reads into MiXCR, producing one record per CDR3 protein. The table records fewer than 700,000 distinct CDR3 sequences, around 43% of them present only once. Sequencing input: blood. The receptor set was obtained from a man aged 80 or over in good health.

Note on this clonotype: It may be a read error: a sequence one base away is much more abundant. J is TRBJ2-3 and V is TRBV7-2; the D gene is possibly TRBD2 (5 bases). Deletions cut 4 bases from V and 2 bases from J, with 13 bases between. Germline CDR1 reads SGHTA; CDR2 reads FQGNSA. This CDR3 is 15 amino acids long. The CDR3 DNA reads TGTGCCAGCAGCTCTTCTAACGGGGTCACAGATACGCAGTATTTT. It specifies CASSSSNGVTDTQYF.

V is TRBV6-1 and J is TRBJ1-5; D gene ambiguous. Per germline, CDR1 MNHNS and CDR2 SASEGT. The CDR3 loop spans 14 amino acids. Trimming pared 0 bases from V and 5 bases from J, leaving 8 bases between. CDR3 in DNA: TGTGCCAGCAGTGAAGCTAGGGCCGATCAGCCCCAGCATTTT. Its protein product is CASSEARADQPQHF.

In the case of this clonotype: One end of the junction fails to match germline, which may point to a read error. The chain links TRBV20-1 to TRBJ2-5; maybe TRBD2 (5 bases). Germline V gene lookup returns CDR1 DFQATT and CDR2 SNEGSKA (reference sequence). The CDR3 contains 14 residues. The CDR3 region has the DNA TGCAGTACTAGAGACCCAATGCCCGGAGAGACCCAGTACTTC. Translated: CSTRDPMPGETQYF.

The rearrangement links TRBV18 to TRBJ2-1, with 12 bases lining up with TRBD2. CDR1 KGHSH and CDR2 LQKENI come from the germline V gene. The trim removed 4 bases at V and 7 bases at J, leaving 8 bases unmatched. The CDR3 totals 16 residues. The CDR3 sequence: CASSRRTSGDTNEQFF. As DNA, the CDR3 is TGTGCCAGCTCACGACGGACTAGCGGGGATACTAATGAGCAGTTCTTC.

This clonotype has a handful of counts. This chain joins TRBV11-3 and TRBJ2-3; D may be TRBD2 (5 bases). V shed 4 bases and J shed 5 bases, with 16 bases lying between them. CDR3 length: 15 residues. The germline CDR1 and CDR2 sequences are SGHNT and YENEEA. The CDR3 here is CASSSPKGLGDTQYF. CDR3 in DNA: TGTGCCAGCAGCTCCCCGAAAGGACTGGGAGATACGCAGTATTTT.

This clonotype was counted between two and nine times. This chain connects TRBV11-2 to TRBJ1-6; D is ambiguous. The CDR3 sequence is 13 residues long. Germline CDR1 and CDR2: SGHAT and FQNNGV. Trimming stripped 1 base from V and 8 bases from J, with 6 bases between. This CDR3 reads CASSLGLDSPLHF. CDR3 DNA: TGTGCCAGCAGCTTAGGCTTGGATTCACCCCTCCACTTT.

The genes are TRBV20-1 and TRBJ2-7; tentatively, D is TRBD1 (6 bases). Per germline, CDR1 DFQATT and CDR2 SNEGSKA (reference sequence). The CDR3 totals 17 residues. V shed 0 bases and J shed 1 base, with 19 bases lying between them. The CDR3: CSARDRDTVGLSYEQYF. CDR3 DNA: TGCAGTGCTAGAGATCGGGACACTGTGGGTTTGTCCTACGAGCAGTACTTC.

There are many counts of this clonotype. The CDR3 nucleotides are TGCAGCGTTGAAGTTTCCCAAGAGACCCAGTACTTC. Amino acids: CSVEVSQETQYF. This chain connects TRBV29-1 to TRBJ2-5; no clear D gene. V was trimmed by 1 base and J by 1 base, leaving 4 bases between them. Germline values: CDR1 SQVTM, CDR2 ANQGSEA. CDR3 length: 12 amino acids.

The chain uses TRBV7-2 and TRBJ2-5; D tentatively fits TRBD1 or TRBD2 (5 bases each). V lost 2 bases and J 11 bases, leaving 12 bases between the germline ends. Germline CDR1 is SGHTA and CDR2 is FQGNSA. This CDR3 is built from 12 residues. CDR3 sequence reads: CASSLSGTRQYF. As DNA, the CDR3 is TGTGCCAGCAGCTTATCGGGGACGCGGCAGTACTTC.